This is a list of T cell receptor beta chains from one sample in a study of technical replicates of blood from a few donors. The data were produced by immunoSEQ multiplex PCR, yet TCRdb's version contains in-frame clones alone and is incomplete. The sample yields roughly 100,000 clones, about 96% seen once. The material sequenced was T cells isolated from PBMCs. These receptors were collected from a human donor in good health. The CDR3 runs from the conserved cysteine through the conserved F or W. A D gene is named only where the DNA matches it firmly. Clone size is given for some rows only: seen once, a few or many times, or a class if the clone is expanded.

length | J | V | D | size | DNA | CDR3
15 | TRBJ1-1 | TRBV14 | TRBD1 | . | TGTGCCAGCAGCCAGAGGACAGGGGAGAACACTGAAGCTTTCTTT | CASSQRTGENTEAFF
14 | TRBJ1-1 | TRBV6-6 | TRBD1 | . | TGTGCCAGCAGTCTTCAGGGGGCCCCCGATGAAGCTTTCTTT | CASSLQGAPDEAFF
13 | TRBJ2-7 | TRBV30 | . | once | TGTGCCCCGGAGTGCGACTCACTCTACGAGCAGTACTTC | CAPECDSLYEQYF
13 | TRBJ1-4 | TRBV6-1 | TRBD1 | . | TGTGCCAGCAGGTGGACAGGGGAGGAAAAACTGTTTTTT | CASRWTGEEKLFF
13 | TRBJ1-5 | TRBV21-1 | . | . | TGTGCCAGCAAGATCAAACTCAATCAGCCCCAGCATTTT | CASKIKLNQPQHF
15 | TRBJ2-2 | TRBV19 | . | . | TGTGCCAGTAGTATCCTAGGGAGAGACACCGGGGAGCTGTTTTTT | CASSILGRDTGELFF
18 | TRBJ1-4 | TRBV28 | . | . | TGTGCCAGCAGCACAACACTCATACGGACAGCTACTAATGAAAAACTGTTTTTT | CASSTTLIRTATNEKLFF
14 | TRBJ2-2 | TRBV5-1 | . | . | TGCGCCAGCAGCTTCACAGTGAACACCGGGGAGCTGTTTTTT | CASSFTVNTGELFF
14 | TRBJ1-1 | TRBV19 | TRBD1 | few | TGTGCCAGTAGTACGGACAGGGATCGGGCTGAAGCTTTCTTT | CASSTDRDRAEAFF
15 | TRBJ1-1 | TRBV21-1 | . | . | TGTGCCAGCAGCAAATCGGGGGGTCAGAACACTGAAGCTTTCTTT | CASSKSGGQNTEAFF
16 | TRBJ2-1 | TRBV4-3 | TRBD2 | . | TGCGCCAGCAGCCAAAGACTAGCGGGCCTCTACAATGAGCAGTTCTTC | CASSQRLAGLYNEQFF
12 | TRBJ2-7 | TRBV29-1 | . | . | TGCAGCGTTGTCGGCAGGGATTACGAGCAGTACTTC | CSVVGRDYEQYF
14 | TRBJ2-2 | TRBV28 | . | . | TGTGCCAGCAGTTTCTCAGGGGCCACCGGGGAGCTGTTTTTT | CASSFSGATGELFF
13 | TRBJ2-7 | TRBV7-2 | . | . | TGTGCCAGCAGCTCAACCAACACCCTTGAGCAGTACTTC | CASSSTNTLEQYF
14 | TRBJ1-1 | TRBV19 | TRBD1 | . | TGTGCCAGTAGTAAGGGACAGAGGAACACTGAAGCTTTCTTT | CASSKGQRNTEAFF
14 | TRBJ1-5 | TRBV30 | . | . | TGTGCCTGGAGTCTTACAGGAGTCCATCAGCCCCAGCATTTT | CAWSLTGVHQPQHF
17 | TRBJ1-1 | TRBV7-8 | . | . | TGTGCCAGCAGTCTGTGGACACACCTTCCGATGAACACTGAAGCTTTCTTT | CASSLWTHLPMNTEAFF